This T cell receptor (beta chain) was profiled in a study of blood T cell repertoires in COVID-19. Background on the study: COVID-19 samples from acute and convalescent phases originated in the United States, Italy and Spain.

CDR3 length: 14 amino acids. V was clipped by 6 bases and J by 0 bases, with 11 bases between them. Germline CDR1 is MNHEY and CDR2 is SVGEGT. The method was immunoSEQ multiplex PCR; TCRdb's version includes in-frame clones alone and lacks a portion of them. The data hold just under 150,000 clones, with 84% observed a single time. The source material was peripheral blood. The rearrangement uses TRBV6-2 or TRBV6-3 and TRBJ1-1, with D possibly matching TRBD1 (6 bases). The TCR comes from a human donor in a cohort sampled during active COVID-19. CDR3 residues: CASSAGTLNTEAFF. The CDR3 DNA follows: TGTGCCAGCAGCGCCGGGACATTGAACACTGAAGCTTTCTTT.